This T cell receptor beta chain was sequenced during a study of cytomegalovirus exposure and HLA in healthy donors. At the level of the study: HLA-typed donors were the source of about 85 million unique TCRs held in an early data release. Study conclusions and caveats: After further analysis at a later stage, around 17,000 TCR beta sequences were associated with HLA alleles at 0.05 false discovery rate. The only immune exposure information that was available was CMV serostatus.

Losses at the gene ends were 4 bases for V and 0 bases for J; bases not matched to a gene: 12. The CDR3 covers 19 residues. Germline V lookup: CDR1 SEHNR, CDR2 FQNEAQ (reference sequence). The PCR had 60 Vbeta and 13 Jbeta primers. TCRdb's table, derived via immunoSEQ multiplex PCR, lists solely in-frame clones and lacks some. The sample has over 130,000 clones, 82% seen once; the top ten hold 1.4%. On this clone itself: The antigen is undetermined.

The V and J genes are TRBV7-9 and TRBJ2-3; 11 positions agree with TRBD2. Specimen: PBMCs. This clonotype was sampled from a man aged 30 to 39 in good health and CMV-seropositive. The CDR3 sequence is CASSSDPGLAGTSTDTQYF. The CDR3 DNA reads as TGTGCCAGCAGCTCTGACCCTGGACTAGCGGGTACTAGCACAGATACGCAGTATTTT.